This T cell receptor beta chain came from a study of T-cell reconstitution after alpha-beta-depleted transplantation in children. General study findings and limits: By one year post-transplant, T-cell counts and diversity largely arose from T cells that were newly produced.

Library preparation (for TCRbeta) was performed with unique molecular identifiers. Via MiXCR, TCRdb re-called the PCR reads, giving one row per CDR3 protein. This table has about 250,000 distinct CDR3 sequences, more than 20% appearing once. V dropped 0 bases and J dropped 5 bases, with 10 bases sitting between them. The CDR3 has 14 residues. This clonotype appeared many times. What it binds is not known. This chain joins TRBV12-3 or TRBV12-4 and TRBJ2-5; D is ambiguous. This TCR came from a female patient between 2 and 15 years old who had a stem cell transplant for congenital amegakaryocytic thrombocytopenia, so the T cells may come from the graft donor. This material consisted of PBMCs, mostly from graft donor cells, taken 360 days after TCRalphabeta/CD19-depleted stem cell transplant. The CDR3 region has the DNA TGTGCCAGCAGTTTAGCGTCAGTAATGGAGACCCAGTACTTC. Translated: CASSLASVMETQYF.